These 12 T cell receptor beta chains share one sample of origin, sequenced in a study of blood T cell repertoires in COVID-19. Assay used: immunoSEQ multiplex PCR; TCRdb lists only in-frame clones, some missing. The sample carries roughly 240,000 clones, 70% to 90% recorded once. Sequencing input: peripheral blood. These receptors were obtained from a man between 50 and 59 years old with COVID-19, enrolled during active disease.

The chain's CDR3 is CASSPQNTGELFF. The CDR3 bases are TGTGCCAGCAGCCCCCAAAACACCGGGGAGCTGTTTTTT. The V gene is TRBV14, the J gene TRBJ2-2; D is uncertain. CDR1 is SGHDN and CDR2 is FVKESK in the germline V gene. V gave up 4 bases and J gave up 2 bases, with 5 bases separating them. There are 13 residues in the CDR3.

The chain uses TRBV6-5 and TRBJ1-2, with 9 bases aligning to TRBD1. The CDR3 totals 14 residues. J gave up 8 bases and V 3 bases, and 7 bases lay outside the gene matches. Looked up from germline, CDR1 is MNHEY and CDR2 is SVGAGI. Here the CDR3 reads CASSYLQGARGYTF. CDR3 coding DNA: TGTGCCAGCAGTTATCTACAGGGGGCGCGAGGCTACACCTTC.

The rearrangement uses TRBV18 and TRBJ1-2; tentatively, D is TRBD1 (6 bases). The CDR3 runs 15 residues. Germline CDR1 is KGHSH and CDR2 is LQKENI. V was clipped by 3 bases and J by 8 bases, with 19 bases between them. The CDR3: CASSPNPGQVQGYTF. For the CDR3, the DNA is TGTGCCAGCTCACCTAATCCGGGACAAGTCCAAGGCTACACCTTC.

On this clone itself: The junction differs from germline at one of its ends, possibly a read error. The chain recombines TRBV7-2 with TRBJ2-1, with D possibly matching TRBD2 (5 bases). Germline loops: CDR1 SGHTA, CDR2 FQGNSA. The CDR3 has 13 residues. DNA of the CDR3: TGTGCCAGCAGCATAGCTGCGGGCTTTGAGCAGTTCTTC. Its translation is CASSIAAGFEQFF.

The CDR3 coding sequence is TGTGCCAGCACTTCGGGACAGGGTGTTCAGCCCCAGCATTTT. This gives the protein CASTSGQGVQPQHF. This chain uses TRBV2 with TRBJ1-5; TRBD1 matches 9 bases. V lost 7 bases and J lost 6; bases outside the gene matches: 7. This CDR3 is 14 amino acids long. Germline lookup yields CDR1 SNHLY and CDR2 FYNNEI. Combining the CDR3 with reference TRBV2 and TRBJ1-5 gives the whole variable domain EPEVTQTPSHQVTQMGQEVILRCVPISNHLYFYWYRQILGQKVEFLVSFYNNEISEKSEIFDDQFSVERPDGSNFTLKIRSTKLEDSAMYFCASTSGQGVQPQHFGDGTRLSIL.

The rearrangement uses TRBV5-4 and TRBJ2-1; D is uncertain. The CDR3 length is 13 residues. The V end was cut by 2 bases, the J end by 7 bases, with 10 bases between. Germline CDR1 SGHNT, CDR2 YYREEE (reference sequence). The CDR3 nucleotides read TGTGCCAGCAGCTTACAGACGGCAAATGAGCAGTTCTTC. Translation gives CASSLQTANEQFF.

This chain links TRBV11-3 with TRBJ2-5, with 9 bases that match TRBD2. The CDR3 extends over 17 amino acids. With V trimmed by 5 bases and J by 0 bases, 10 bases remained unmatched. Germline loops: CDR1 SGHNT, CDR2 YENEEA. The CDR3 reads CASSKRALAGNQETQYF. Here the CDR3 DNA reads TGTGCCAGCAGCAAACGGGCCCTAGCGGGGAACCAAGAGACCCAGTACTTC.

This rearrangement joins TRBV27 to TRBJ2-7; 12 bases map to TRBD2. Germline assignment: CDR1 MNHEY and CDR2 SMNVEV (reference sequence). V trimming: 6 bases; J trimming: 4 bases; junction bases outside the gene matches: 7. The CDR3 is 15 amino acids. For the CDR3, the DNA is TGTGCCAGCAGACACCGACTAGCGGGGGAATACGAGCAGTACTTC. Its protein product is CASRHRLAGEYEQYF.

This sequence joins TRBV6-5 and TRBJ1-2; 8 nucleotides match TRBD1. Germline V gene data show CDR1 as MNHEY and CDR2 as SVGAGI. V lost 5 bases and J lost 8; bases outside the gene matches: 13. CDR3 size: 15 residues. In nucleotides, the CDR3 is TGTGCCAGCAGTACCCTCACAGGGGGTCTGTACGGCTACACCTTC. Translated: CASSTLTGGLYGYTF.

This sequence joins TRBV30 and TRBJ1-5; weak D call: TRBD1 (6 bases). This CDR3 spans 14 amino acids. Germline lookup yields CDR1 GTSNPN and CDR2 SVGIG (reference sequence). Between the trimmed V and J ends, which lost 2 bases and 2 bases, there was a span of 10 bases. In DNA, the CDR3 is TGTGCCTGGAGTTTCCCAGGGGGCAATCAGCCCCAGCATTTT. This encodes CAWSFPGGNQPQHF.

CDR3 in amino acids: CATSAGGNTEAFF. The CDR3 nucleotides read TGTGCCACCAGCGCAGGGGGGAACACTGAAGCTTTCTTT. The chain has TRBV15 and TRBJ1-1, with TRBD1 identical over 7 bases. Losses at the gene ends were 5 bases for V and 1 base for J; bases not matched to a gene: 1. CDR3 length equals 13 residues. Germline CDR1 is LNHNV and CDR2 is YYDKDF (reference sequence).

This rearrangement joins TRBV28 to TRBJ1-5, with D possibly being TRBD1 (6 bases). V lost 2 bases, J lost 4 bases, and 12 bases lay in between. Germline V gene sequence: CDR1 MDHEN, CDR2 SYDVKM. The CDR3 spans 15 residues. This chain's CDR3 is CASSLTHRVNQPQHF. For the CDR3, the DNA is TGTGCCAGCAGTTTAACCCACAGGGTAAATCAGCCCCAGCATTTT.